Sequencing of this T cell receptor beta chain was carried out in a study of cytomegalovirus exposure and HLA in healthy donors. For this clone: Its specificity is unknown.

In the PCR, 60 Vbeta and 13 Jbeta primers were used. Assay: immunoSEQ multiplex PCR; the TCRdb copy retains only in-frame clones and omits some. The sample includes 35,000 or so clones, around 81% of them seen just once. Germline V gene lookup returns CDR1 SGHTS and CDR2 YDEGEE. V lost 5 bases to trimming and J lost 4 bases, with 4 bases between them. CDR3 length equals 11 residues. Study-level points and caveats: The availability of immune exposure information extended only to CMV serostatus. Prior analysis indicated that the majority of TCR beta V segments exhibited productivity approximately 87% or approximately 30% of the time.

Source material: PBMCs. This rearrangement joins TRBV5-8 to TRBJ1-5; D is undetermined. This sequence originates from a woman in her thirties or forties in good health and CMV-seronegative. This CDR3 is CASRENQPQHF. The CDR3 DNA reads TGTGCCAGCAGGGAGAATCAGCCCCAGCATTTT.